These T cell receptor beta chains were read from a single sample in a study of blood T cell repertoires in COVID-19. Assay used: immunoSEQ multiplex PCR; TCRdb lists only in-frame clones, some missing. The repertoire holds tens of thousands of clones, with less than 90% as singletons. Sequencing used peripheral blood. These receptor sequences come from a human donor in a cohort sampled during active COVID-19. Both conserved end residues are part of each CDR3. The order of the fields is J gene, clone size, V gene, CDR3 length, D gene, CDR3 protein, CDR3 DNA. D genes are given only for firm matches. A row's size may be missing; if present it is once, few, many or a size class.

>TRBJ2-1|NA|TRBV5-1|14|TRBD2
CASSLGAGAHEQFF
TGCGCCAGCAGCTTGGGAGCGGGGGCTCATGAGCAGTTCTTC
>TRBJ1-3|NA|TRBV29-1|13|TRBD1
CSVGYRGGNTIYF
TGCAGCGTTGGGTACAGGGGTGGAAACACCATATATTTT
>TRBJ2-7|NA|TRBV5-1|15|TRBD1
CASGSGQGVPYEQYF
TGCGCCAGCGGATCTGGACAGGGGGTTCCCTACGAGCAGTACTTC
>TRBJ1-6|NA|TRBV3-1/TRBV3-2|15|TRBD1
CASSQGGQGNSPLHF
TGTGCCAGCAGCCAAGGAGGACAGGGTAATTCACCCCTCCACTTT
>TRBJ2-2|once|TRBV9|14|NA
CASSVVPGTGELFF
TGTGCCAGCAGCGTAGTGCCCGGCACCGGGGAGCTGTTTTTT
>TRBJ1-1|NA|TRBV30|15|TRBD1
CAWRTGGLSATEAFF
TGTGCCTGGAGGACAGGGGGGTTGTCGGCCACTGAAGCTTTCTTT
>TRBJ2-3|NA|TRBV28|14|NA
CASSLPGITDTQYF
TGTGCCAGCAGTTTACCCGGGATCACAGATACGCAGTATTTT
>TRBJ2-1|NA|TRBV2|16|NA
CASSETGWSSYNEQFF
TGTGCCAGCAGTGAGACGGGGTGGAGCTCCTACAATGAGCAGTTCTTC
>TRBJ2-1|NA|TRBV3-1/TRBV3-2|16|TRBD2
CASSQVLAGATNEQFF
TGTGCCAGCAGCCAAGTACTAGCGGGAGCCACCAATGAGCAGTTCTTC
>TRBJ1-1|NA|TRBV4-1|15|TRBD1
CASSLQGARDTEAFF
TGCGCCAGCAGTTTGCAGGGGGCGAGGGACACTGAAGCTTTCTTT
>TRBJ2-1|NA|TRBV7-6|14|NA
CASSLNSGYNEQFF
TGTGCCAGCAGCTTAAATTCGGGGTACAATGAGCAGTTCTTC
>TRBJ2-1|NA|TRBV5-1|15|TRBD2
CASSLGTSGGALGFF
TGCGCCAGCAGCTTGGGGACTAGCGGGGGGGCTCTTGGCTTCTTC
>TRBJ2-7|NA|TRBV28|16|TRBD2
CASSFLGTSGSYEQYF
TGTGCCAGCAGTTTCCTCGGGACTAGCGGTTCTTACGAGCAGTACTTC